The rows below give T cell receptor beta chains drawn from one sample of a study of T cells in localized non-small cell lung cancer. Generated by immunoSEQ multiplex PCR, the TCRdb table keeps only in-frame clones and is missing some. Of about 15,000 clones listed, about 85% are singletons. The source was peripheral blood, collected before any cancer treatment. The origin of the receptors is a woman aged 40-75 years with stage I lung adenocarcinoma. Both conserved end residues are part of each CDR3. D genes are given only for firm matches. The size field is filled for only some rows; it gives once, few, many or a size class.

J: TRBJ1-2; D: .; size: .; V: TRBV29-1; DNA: TGCAGCGCTTTTGACGAACGGTTTTTGGGAGGCTACACCTTC; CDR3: CSAFDERFLGGYTF
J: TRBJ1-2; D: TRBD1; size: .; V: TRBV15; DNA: TGTGCCACCAGCAGAGATAGCGGGACAGTCTATGGCTACACCTTC; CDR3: CATSRDSGTVYGYTF
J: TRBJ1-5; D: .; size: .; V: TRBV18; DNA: TGTGCCAGCTCACCAACAGGGAACAATCAGCCCCAGCATTTT; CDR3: CASSPTGNNQPQHF
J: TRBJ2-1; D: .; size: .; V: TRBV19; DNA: TGTGCCAGTACCTCTAACGAGGCAGGAATCCATGAGCAGTTCTTC; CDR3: CASTSNEAGIHEQFF
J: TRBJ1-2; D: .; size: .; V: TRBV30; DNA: TGTGCCTGGAGTGTTGACGCAGCAGCTAACTATGGCTACACCTTC; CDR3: CAWSVDAAANYGYTF
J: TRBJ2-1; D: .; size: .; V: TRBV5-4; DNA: TGTGCCAGCAGCACCGGTGCTAGCTCCTACAATGAGCAGTTCTTC; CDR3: CASSTGASSYNEQFF
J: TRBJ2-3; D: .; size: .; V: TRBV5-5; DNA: TGTGCCAGCAGCTTGGGGCCGGGCACAGATACGCAGTATTTT; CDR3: CASSLGPGTDTQYF
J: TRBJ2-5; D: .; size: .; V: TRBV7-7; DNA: TGTGCTAGCAGCTCTGGCAGGACTATCAAACAAGAGACCCAGTACTTC; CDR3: CASSSGRTIKQETQYF
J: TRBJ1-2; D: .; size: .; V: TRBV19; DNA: TGTGCCAGTAAATTACGACACGGGGATGGCTACACCTTC; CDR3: CASKLRHGDGYTF
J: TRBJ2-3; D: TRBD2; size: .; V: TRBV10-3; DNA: TGTGCCATCAGTGAGCCCCAAGCGGGGAGCACAGATACGCAGTATTTT; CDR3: CAISEPQAGSTDTQYF
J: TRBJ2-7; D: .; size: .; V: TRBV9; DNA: TGTGCCAGCAGCCCAGACGGGGAGTCCTACGAGCAGTACTTC; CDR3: CASSPDGESYEQYF
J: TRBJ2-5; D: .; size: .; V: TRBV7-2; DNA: TGTGCCAGCAGCTTAGAGGTTAGGACCCAGTACTTC; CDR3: CASSLEVRTQYF
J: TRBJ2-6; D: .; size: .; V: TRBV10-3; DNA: TGTGCCATCAGGACCGGGACCCACAACGTCCTGACTTTC; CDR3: CAIRTGTHNVLTF
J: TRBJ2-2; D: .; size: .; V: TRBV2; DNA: TGTGCCAGCAATCCTAGAAGGGTCGGACCCGGGGAGCTGTTTTTT; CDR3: CASNPRRVGPGELFF
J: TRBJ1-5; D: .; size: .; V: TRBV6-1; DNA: TGTGCCAGCACGCAAGGCCCAGAACCCAATCAGCCCCAGCATTTT; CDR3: CASTQGPEPNQPQHF
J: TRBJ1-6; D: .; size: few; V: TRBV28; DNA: TGTGCCATCCAGGAGGGCTATAATTCACCCCTCCACTTT; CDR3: CAIQEGYNSPLHF
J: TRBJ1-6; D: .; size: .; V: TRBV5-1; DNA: TGCGCCAGCAGCCTGAGTTTACAGTTGAGTTCACCCCTCCACTTT; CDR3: CASSLSLQLSSPLHF
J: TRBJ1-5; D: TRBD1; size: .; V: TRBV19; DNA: TGTGCCAGTAGTAGCCGAAGACAGGGGGCGGAAAATCAGCCCCAGCATTTT; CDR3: CASSSRRQGAENQPQHF
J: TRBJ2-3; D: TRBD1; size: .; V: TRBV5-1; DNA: TGCGCCAGCAGCGGGGGACAGGTTGATACGCAGTATTTT; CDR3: CASSGGQVDTQYF
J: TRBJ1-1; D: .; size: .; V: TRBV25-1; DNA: TGTGCCAGCAGTAACCCCGGGCAACAGGGCACTGAAGCTTTCTTT; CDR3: CASSNPGQQGTEAFF
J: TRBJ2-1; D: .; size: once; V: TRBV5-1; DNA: TGCGCCAGCAGCTTGGAATGGGGCCACAATGAGCAGTTCTTC; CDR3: CASSLEWGHNEQFF
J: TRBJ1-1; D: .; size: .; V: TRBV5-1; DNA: TGCGCCAGCAGTTGGGGACCCTCGGAGAACACTGAAGCTTTCTTT; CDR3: CASSWGPSENTEAFF
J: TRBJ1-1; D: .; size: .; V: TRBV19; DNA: TGTGCCAGTAGTAGGTGGGGACAACGGAACACTGAAGCTTTCTTT; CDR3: CASSRWGQRNTEAFF
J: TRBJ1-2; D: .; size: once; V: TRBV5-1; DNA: TGCGCCAGCAGCTTGGGGGACACTAACTATGGCTACACCTTC; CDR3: CASSLGDTNYGYTF
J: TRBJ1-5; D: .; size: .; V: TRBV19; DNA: TGTGCCAGTAGTAGTCGGGAGCCGAATCAGCCCCAGCATTTT; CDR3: CASSSREPNQPQHF
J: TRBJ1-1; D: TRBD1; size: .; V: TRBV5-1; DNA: TGCGCCAGCCGACGACAGGGTGAGGAAGTAGCTTTCTTT; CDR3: CASRRQGEEVAFF
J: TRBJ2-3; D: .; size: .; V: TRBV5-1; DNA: TGCGCCAGCAGCTTGGCTGGGGGGGCCGGGACAGATACGCAGTATTTT; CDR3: CASSLAGGAGTDTQYF